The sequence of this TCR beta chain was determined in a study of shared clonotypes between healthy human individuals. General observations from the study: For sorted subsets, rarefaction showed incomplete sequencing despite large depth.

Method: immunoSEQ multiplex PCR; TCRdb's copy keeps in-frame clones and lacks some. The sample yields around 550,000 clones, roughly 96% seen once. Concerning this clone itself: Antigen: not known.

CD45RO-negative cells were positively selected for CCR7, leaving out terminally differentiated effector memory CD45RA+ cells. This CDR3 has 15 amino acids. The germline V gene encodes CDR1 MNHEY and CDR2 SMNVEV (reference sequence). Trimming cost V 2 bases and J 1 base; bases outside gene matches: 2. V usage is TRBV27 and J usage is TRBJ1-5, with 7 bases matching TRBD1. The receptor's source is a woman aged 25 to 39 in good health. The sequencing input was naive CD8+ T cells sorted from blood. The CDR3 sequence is CASSLTTGSNQPQHF. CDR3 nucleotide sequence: TGTGCCAGCAGTTTAACGACAGGGAGCAATCAGCCCCAGCATTTT.